This T cell receptor beta chain was recovered during a study of beta chain features in type 1 diabetes. Germline-derived CDR1 and CDR2 are LGHNT and FRNRAP. The CDR3 is 14 residues long. V shed 6 bases and J shed 2 bases, with 13 bases lying between them. Sequencing targeted expressed TCRB transcripts, as all isolated RNA had been reverse transcribed. Profiled with immunoSEQ multiplex PCR; TCRdb holds only in-frame clones, not every one. Of 360,000 or so clones in the sample, about 19% were seen once. The V gene is TRBV12-5, the J gene TRBJ1-2; D possibly corresponds to TRBD1 (5 bases). The specimen sequenced was naive CD4+ T cells from blood. This receptor was obtained from a woman younger than 35 in good health. The CDR3 nucleotides are TGTGCTAGTGGCCCCACGGGGGGAAACTATGGCTACACCTTC. The encoded protein is CASGPTGGNYGYTF.